This T cell receptor beta chain is from a study of shared clonotypes between healthy human individuals. From germline, CDR1 is SEHNR and CDR2 FQNEAQ (reference sequence). V dropped 8 bases and J dropped 1 base, with 6 bases sitting between them. There are 12 residues in the CDR3. Repertoires were generated with immunoSEQ multiplex PCR, while TCRdb's copy carries only in-frame clones and drops some. Of 1.5 million to 1.9 million clones in the sample, roughly 98% were seen once. Subsets obtained from CD4+ cells comprised CD45RA+ naive and CD45RA-negative memory cells. Sequencing was carried out using naive CD4+ T cells sorted from blood. Subset: CD45RA+ positively selected. This TCR was sampled from a young man in good health. This chain joins TRBV7-9 and TRBJ1-5; no reliable D call. The CDR3 DNA is TGTGCCAGCGCTGTCAGCAATCAGCCCCAGCATTTT. Its protein is CASAVSNQPQHF.